These 11 T cell receptor beta chains originate from one sample sequenced in a study of T cell clonality in common variable immunodeficiency. Profiled with immunoSEQ multiplex PCR; TCRdb holds only in-frame clones, not every one. The sample was found to contain fewer than 65,000 clones, and every one recurs. The specimen was peripheral blood mononuclear cells. These receptor sequences come from a person aged 18 to 70 in good health.

This clone was seen a few times. This may be a read error, as it is one base from a much larger clone. CDR3 region: CASTSSRQETQYF. The CDR3 bases that were read are TGTGCCAGCACTAGCTCACGTCAAGAGACG. J is TRBJ2-3 and V is TRBV2; D may be TRBD2 (5 bases). The CDR3 is cut off 3 residues early in the read; its end comes from the germline J gene. This CDR3 has 13 residues. CDR1 SNHLY and CDR2 FYNNEI come from the germline V gene.

In this sample, this clone turned up a few times. Read data end 3 residues before the CDR3 end; the end is taken from the germline J gene. The V and J genes are TRBV19 and TRBJ1-2; D might be TRBD1 (5 bases). CDR1 is LNHDA and CDR2 is SQIVND in the germline V gene (reference sequence). V lost 3 bases and J 3 bases, leaving 11 bases between the germline ends. There are 14 residues in the CDR3. CDR3 DNA (partial): TGTGCCAGTAGTATCAACCAGGGTGACTATGGC. Protein product: CASSINQGDYG. The CDR3 as a whole reads CASSINQGDYGYTF.

This clone was seen a few times. The CDR3 bases that were read are TGTGCCAGCAGCCCGTTACTAGCGGGCGGTTACAATGAG. Residues: CASSPLLAGGYNE. The full CDR3 sequence reads CASSPLLAGGYNEQFF. The chain employs TRBV7-3 and TRBJ2-1; 9 nucleotides line up with TRBD2. The read comes to an end 3 residues before the CDR3 does, leaving the germline J gene to fill in the end. Trimming took 5 bases from V and 4 from J; bases not matched to a gene: 9. Germline CDR1 SGHTA, CDR2 FQGTGA. CDR3 length equals 16 residues.

In the case of this clone: The CDR3 end is not reached by the read, which stops 3 residues before it; the germline J gene fills it in. V gene TRBV20-1 combines with J gene TRBJ1-5; 7 positions agree with TRBD1. CDR1 and CDR2 (germline): DFQATT, SNEGSKA (reference sequence). The CDR3 loop spans 15 amino acids. The trim removed 4 bases at V and 4 bases at J, leaving 10 bases unmatched. Partial CDR3 DNA: TGCAGTGCTACTGGAGGGGGCTTATGGAATCAGCCC. Translation gives CSATGGGLWNQP. The full-length CDR3 reads as CSATGGGLWNQPQHF.

With respect to this clone: Read sequence stops 3 residues before the CDR3 end, and the germline J gene provides the missing end. The chain joins TRBV5-1 to TRBJ1-3; no definite D call. V was shortened by 2 bases and J by 4 bases, with 7 bases between the two germline ends. CDR1 and CDR2 from the germline V gene are SGHRS and YFSETQ. CDR3 size: 13 residues. The CDR3 DNA, read in part, is TGCGCCAGCAGCTTAGGGTTGGGAAACACC. As protein: CASSLGLGNT. From start to end, the CDR3 is CASSLGLGNTIYF.

This clone was detected ten times or more. The read comes to an end 3 residues before the CDR3 does, leaving the germline J gene to fill in the end. This chain links TRBV18 with TRBJ2-3, with 11 bases matching TRBD2. The CDR3 totals 16 residues. The V gene's germline CDR1 is KGHSH and CDR2 LQKENI. Trimming removed 3 bases from V and 5 bases from J; junction bases left unmatched: 7. Here the CDR3 reads CASSPETSGDLDTQYF. CDR3 bases read: TGTGCCAGCTCACCCGAGACTAGCGGGGACTTAGATACG.

In its sample, this clone was seen many times. The read is 3 residues too short to cover the CDR3 end, so that end is filled in from the germline J gene. This chain links TRBV19 with TRBJ2-7; TRBD1 aligns across 10 bases. J lost 3 bases, V lost 3 bases, and 5 bases had no gene match. The CDR3 consists of 15 residues. Germline CDR1 and CDR2: LNHDA and SQIVND (reference sequence). The DNA read from the CDR3 is TGTGCCAGTAGTATTCTGGGACAGGGGTACTACGAG. Amino acid sequence: CASSILGQGYYE. The entire CDR3 protein is CASSILGQGYYEQYF.

The sample holds many counts of this clone. Read sequence stops 3 residues before the CDR3 end, and the germline J gene provides the missing end. This chain links TRBV20-1 with TRBJ2-1, with 8 bases identical to TRBD2. CDR3 length: 13 residues. Germline assignment: CDR1 DFQATT and CDR2 SNEGSKA (reference sequence). The V segment lost 3 bases and the J segment 3 bases; nucleotides outside the gene matches: 1. The covered CDR3 bases are TGCAGTGCTAGCGGGGGGGTCTACAATGAG. Protein sequence: CSASGGVYNE. The whole CDR3 is CSASGGVYNEQFF.

This clone was found many times. The read ends 3 residues shy of where the CDR3 ends; the end is completed using the germline J gene. The chain carries TRBV5-1 and TRBJ1-1, with D perhaps TRBD1 (6 bases). V lost 9 bases and J lost 1, with 16 bases in between. Germline V gene data show CDR1 as SGHRS and CDR2 as YFSETQ. The CDR3 spans 14 residues. The sequenced CDR3 bases are TGCGCCACGGCAACCCAGGGGACGAACACTGAA. This sequence encodes CATATQGTNTE. The entire CDR3 sequence reads CATATQGTNTEAFF. The complete variable domain, with remaining parts taken from reference TRBV5-1 and TRBJ1-1, reads KAGVTQTPRYLIKTRGQQVTLSCSPISGHRSVSWYQQTPGQGLQFLFEYFSETQRNKGNFPGRFSGRQFSNSRSEMNVSTLELGDSALYLCATATQGTNTEAFFGQGTRLTVV.

This clone showed up many times. Coverage ceases 3 residues before the CDR3 finishes, and the germline J gene fills in the end. The genes are TRBV30 and TRBJ1-5; no definite D call. This CDR3 has 15 residues. V was clipped by 0 bases and J by 2 bases, with 11 bases between them. Germline V CDR1 and CDR2: GTSNPN, SVGIG (reference sequence). Incomplete CDR3 DNA: TGTGCCTGGAGTGTATCTGGGCAGGGCAATCAGCCC. This codes for CAWSVSGQGNQP. The complete CDR3 sequence is CAWSVSGQGNQPQHF.

This clone was counted at least ten times. The sequence runs out 3 residues before the end of the CDR3; the remainder is reconstructed from the germline J gene. The V gene is TRBV5-1, the J gene TRBJ1-1; a weak D match, TRBD1 (5 bases). This CDR3 comprises 14 residues. V lost 0 bases to trimming and J lost 0 bases, with 6 bases between them. In germline, CDR1 is SGHRS, CDR2 YFSETQ. CDR3 region: CASSLEQVNTEAFF. CDR3 DNA (partial): TGCGCCAGCAGCTTGGAACAGGTGAACACTGAA.